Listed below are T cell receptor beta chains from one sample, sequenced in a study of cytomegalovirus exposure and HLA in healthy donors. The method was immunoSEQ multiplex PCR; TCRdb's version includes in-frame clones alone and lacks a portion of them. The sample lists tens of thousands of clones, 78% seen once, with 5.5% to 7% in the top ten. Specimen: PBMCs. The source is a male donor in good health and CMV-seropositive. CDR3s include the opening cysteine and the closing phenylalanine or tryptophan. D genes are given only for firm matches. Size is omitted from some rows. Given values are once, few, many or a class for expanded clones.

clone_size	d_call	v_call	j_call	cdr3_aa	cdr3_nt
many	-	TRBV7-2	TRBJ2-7	CASSLNGGQSSYEQYF	TGTGCCAGCAGCTTAAACGGGGGACAGAGCTCCTACGAGCAGTACTTC
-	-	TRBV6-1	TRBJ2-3	CASRPTGPVGDTQYF	TGTGCCAGCAGACCCACAGGGCCCGTGGGGGATACGCAGTATTTT
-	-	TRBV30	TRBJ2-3	CAWSVGWEGTDTQYF	TGTGCCTGGAGTGTAGGGTGGGAGGGCACAGATACGCAGTATTTT
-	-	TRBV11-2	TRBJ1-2	CASSLGGYGYTF	TGTGCCAGCAGCTTAGGCGGCTATGGCTACACCTTC
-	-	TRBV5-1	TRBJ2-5	CASSLGRALADQETQYF	TGCGCCAGCAGCTTGGGCCGAGCACTAGCCGATCAAGAGACCCAGTACTTC
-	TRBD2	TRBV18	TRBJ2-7	CASSPPTSGGTGEQYF	TGTGCCAGCTCACCCCCGACTAGCGGGGGGACGGGCGAGCAGTACTTC
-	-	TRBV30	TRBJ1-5	CAWRTGVQPQHF	TGTGCCTGGAGGACAGGCGTTCAGCCCCAGCATTTT
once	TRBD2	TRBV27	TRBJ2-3	CASSTLAGGRVTQYF	TGTGCCAGCAGTACCTTAGCGGGGGGCAGGGTTACGCAGTATTTT
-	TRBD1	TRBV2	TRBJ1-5	CASRGTGEQPQHF	TGTGCCAGCAGAGGGACAGGGGAACAGCCCCAGCATTTT
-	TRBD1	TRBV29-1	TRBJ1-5	CSVTPGTGNQPQHF	TGCAGCGTCACCCCCGGGACAGGGAATCAGCCCCAGCATTTT
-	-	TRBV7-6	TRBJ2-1	CASSPNGDREQFF	TGTGCCAGCAGCCCCAACGGGGATCGTGAGCAGTTCTTC
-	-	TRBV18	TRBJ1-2	CASSPGGSYGYTF	TGTGCCAGCTCACCAGGAGGGAGCTATGGCTACACCTTC
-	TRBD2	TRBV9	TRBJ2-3	CASSVLAGGIYDTQYF	TGTGCCAGCAGCGTCCTAGCGGGGGGGATTTATGATACGCAGTATTTT
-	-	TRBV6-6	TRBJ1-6	CASSGAVGNSPLHF	TGTGCCAGCAGTGGGGCAGTTGGAAATTCACCCCTCCACTTT
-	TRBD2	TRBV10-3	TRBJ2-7	CAISDLAGGYEQYF	TGTGCCATCAGTGACTTAGCGGGAGGCTACGAGCAGTACTTC
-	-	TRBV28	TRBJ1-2	CASSLPLIYGYTF	TGTGCCAGCAGTTTACCCCTTATCTATGGCTACACCTTC
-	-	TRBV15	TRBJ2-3	CATSRAPGTDTQYF	TGTGCCACCAGCAGAGCCCCCGGGACAGATACGCAGTATTTT
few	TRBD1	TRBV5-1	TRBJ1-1	CASSRDRGRLGTEAFF	TGCGCCAGCAGCCGGGACAGGGGGCGGTTAGGCACTGAAGCTTTCTTT
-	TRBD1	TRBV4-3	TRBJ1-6	CASSRETGGNSPLHF	TGCGCCAGCAGCCGAGAGACAGGGGGAAATTCACCCCTCCACTTT
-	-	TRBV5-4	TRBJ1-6	CASSTGKELHF	TGTGCCAGCAGTACAGGCAAAGAACTCCACTTT
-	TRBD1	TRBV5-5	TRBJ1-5	CASSLGTGQSYNSNQPQHF	TGTGCCAGCAGCTTGGGGACAGGCCAGAGTTATAATAGCAATCAGCCCCAGCATTTT
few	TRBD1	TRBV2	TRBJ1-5	CASKPGGRQPQHF	TGTGCCAGCAAGCCAGGGGGACGTCAGCCCCAGCATTTT
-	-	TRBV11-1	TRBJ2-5	CASSQGTLETQYF	TGTGCCAGCAGCCAAGGGACTTTAGAGACCCAGTACTTC
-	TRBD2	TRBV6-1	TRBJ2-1	CASREGTGGTYNEQFF	TGTGCCAGCAGGGAAGGAACGGGAGGGACCTACAATGAGCAGTTCTTC
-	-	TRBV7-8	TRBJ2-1	CASSTSIRSGYNEQFF	TGTGCCAGCAGCACGTCGATCAGGAGCGGATACAATGAGCAGTTCTTC
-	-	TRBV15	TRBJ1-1	CATSRSQGLNTEAFF	TGTGCCACCAGCAGATCACAGGGATTGAACACTGAAGCTTTCTTT
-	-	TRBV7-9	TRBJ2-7	CASSSPSRGEQYF	TGTGCCAGCAGCTCACCTTCCCGGGGAGAGCAGTACTTC
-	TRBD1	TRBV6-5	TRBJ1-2	CASSYADRVYGYTF	TGTGCCAGCAGTTACGCCGACAGGGTCTATGGCTACACCTTC
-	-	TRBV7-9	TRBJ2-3	CAGSPSDGTQYF	TGTGCCGGCAGCCCGTCAGATGGTACGCAGTATTTT
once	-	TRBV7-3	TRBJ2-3	CASSLRTSLGSTDTQYF	TGTGCCAGCAGCCTTCGGACTTCCCTTGGAAGCACAGATACGCAGTATTTT
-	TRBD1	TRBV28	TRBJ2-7	CASSSAGTGARYEQYF	TGTGCCAGCAGTTCCGCCGGGACAGGGGCACGATACGAGCAGTACTTC
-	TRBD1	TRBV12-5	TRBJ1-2	CASGPPRRGLGSGSGYTF	TGTGCTAGTGGTCCCCCGAGAAGGGGGCTTGGATCTGGGAGTGGCTACACCTTC
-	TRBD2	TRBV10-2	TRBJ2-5	CATSSGNPETQYF	TGCGCCACCTCTAGCGGGAATCCCGAGACCCAGTACTTC
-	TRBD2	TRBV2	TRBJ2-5	CASSTGLAGGPKTQYF	TGTGCCAGCAGTACCGGACTAGCGGGAGGGCCTAAGACCCAGTACTTC
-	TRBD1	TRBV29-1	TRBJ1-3	CSVKQGAYTIYF	TGCAGCGTTAAACAGGGGGCATACACCATATATTTT
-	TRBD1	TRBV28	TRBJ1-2	CASRSGTALLGYTF	TGTGCCAGCAGGTCCGGGACAGCTCTTCTTGGCTACACCTTC
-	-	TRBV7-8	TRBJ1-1	CASSSGETEAFF	TGTGCCAGCAGCTCCGGGGAAACTGAAGCTTTCTTT
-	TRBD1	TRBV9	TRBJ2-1	CASSVVGTGGWNEQFF	TGTGCCAGCAGCGTAGTTGGGACAGGGGGCTGGAATGAGCAGTTCTTC
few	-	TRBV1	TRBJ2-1	CTSSQAPQALGRMGNEQFF	TGCACCAGCAGCCAAGCCCCCCAAGCCCTGGGGCGGATGGGCAATGAGCAGTTCTTC
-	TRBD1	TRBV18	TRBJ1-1	CASSPSPTGDTEAFF	TGTGCCAGCTCACCGTCCCCTACAGGGGACACTGAAGCTTTCTTT
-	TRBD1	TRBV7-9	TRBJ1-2	CASSSDRGDYGYTF	TGTGCCAGCAGCTCAGACAGGGGGGACTATGGCTACACCTTC
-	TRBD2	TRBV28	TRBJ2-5	CASSLRPSGETQYF	TGTGCCAGCAGTTTAAGGCCTAGCGGGGAGACCCAGTACTTC
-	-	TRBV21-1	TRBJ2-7	CASNTGSYEQYF	TGTGCCAGCAATACAGGATCCTACGAGCAGTACTTC